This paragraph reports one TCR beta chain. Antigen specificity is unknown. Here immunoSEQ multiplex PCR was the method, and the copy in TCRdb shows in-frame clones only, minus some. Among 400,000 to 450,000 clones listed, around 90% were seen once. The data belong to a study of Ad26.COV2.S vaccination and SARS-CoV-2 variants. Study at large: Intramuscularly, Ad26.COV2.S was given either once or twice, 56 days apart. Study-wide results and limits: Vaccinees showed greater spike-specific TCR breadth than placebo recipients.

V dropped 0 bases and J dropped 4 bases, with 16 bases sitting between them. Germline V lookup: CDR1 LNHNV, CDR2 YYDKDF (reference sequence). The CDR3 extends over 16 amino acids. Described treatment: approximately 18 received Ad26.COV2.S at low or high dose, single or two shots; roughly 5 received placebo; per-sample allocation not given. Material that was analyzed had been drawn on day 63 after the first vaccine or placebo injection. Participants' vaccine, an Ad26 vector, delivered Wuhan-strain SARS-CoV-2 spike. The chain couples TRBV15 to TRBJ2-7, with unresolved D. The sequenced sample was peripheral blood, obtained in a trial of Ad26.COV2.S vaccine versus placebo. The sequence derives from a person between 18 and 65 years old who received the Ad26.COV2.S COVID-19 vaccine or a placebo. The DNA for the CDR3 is TGTGCCACCAGCAGAGATTTCATTACAATACTATACGAGCAGTACTTC. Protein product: CATSRDFITILYEQYF.